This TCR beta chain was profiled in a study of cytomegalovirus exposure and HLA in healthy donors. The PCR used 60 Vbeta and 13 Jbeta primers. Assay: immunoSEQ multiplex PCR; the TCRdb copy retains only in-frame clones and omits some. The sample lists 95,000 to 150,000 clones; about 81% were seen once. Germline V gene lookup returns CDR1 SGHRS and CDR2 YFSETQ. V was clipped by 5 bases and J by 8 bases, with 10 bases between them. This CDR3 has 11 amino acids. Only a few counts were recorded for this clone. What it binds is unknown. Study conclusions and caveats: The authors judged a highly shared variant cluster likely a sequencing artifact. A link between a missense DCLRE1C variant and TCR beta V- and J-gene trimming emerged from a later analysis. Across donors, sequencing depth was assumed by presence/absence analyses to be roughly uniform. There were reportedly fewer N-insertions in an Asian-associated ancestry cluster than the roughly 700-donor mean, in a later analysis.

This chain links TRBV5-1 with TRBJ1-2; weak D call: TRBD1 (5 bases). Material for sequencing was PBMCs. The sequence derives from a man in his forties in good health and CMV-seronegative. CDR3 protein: CASRGPGGYTF. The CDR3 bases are TGCGCCAGCAGGGGGCCGGGCGGCTACACCTTC. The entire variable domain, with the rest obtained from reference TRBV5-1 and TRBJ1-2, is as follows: KAGVTQTPRYLIKTRGQQVTLSCSPISGHRSVSWYQQTPGQGLQFLFEYFSETQRNKGNFPGRFSGRQFSNSRSEMNVSTLELGDSALYLCASRGPGGYTFGSGTRLTVV.